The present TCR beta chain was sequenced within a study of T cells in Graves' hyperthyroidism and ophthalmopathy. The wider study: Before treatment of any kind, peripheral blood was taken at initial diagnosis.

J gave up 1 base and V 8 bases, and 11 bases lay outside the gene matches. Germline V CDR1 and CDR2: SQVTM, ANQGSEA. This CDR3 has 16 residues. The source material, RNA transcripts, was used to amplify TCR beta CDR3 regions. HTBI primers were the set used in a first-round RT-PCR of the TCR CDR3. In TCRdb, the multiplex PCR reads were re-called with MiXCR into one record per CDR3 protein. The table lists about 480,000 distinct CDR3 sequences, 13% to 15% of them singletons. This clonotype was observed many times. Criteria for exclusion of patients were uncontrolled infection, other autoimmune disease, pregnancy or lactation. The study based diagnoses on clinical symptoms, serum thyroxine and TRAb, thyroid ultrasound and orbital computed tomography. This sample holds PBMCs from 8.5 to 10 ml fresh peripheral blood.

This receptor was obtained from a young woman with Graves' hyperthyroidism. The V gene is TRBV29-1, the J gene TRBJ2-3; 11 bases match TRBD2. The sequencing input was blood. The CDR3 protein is CSTTPLAGEGTDTQYF. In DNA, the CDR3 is TGCAGCACAACTCCACTAGCGGGGGAAGGCACAGATACGCAGTATTTT.